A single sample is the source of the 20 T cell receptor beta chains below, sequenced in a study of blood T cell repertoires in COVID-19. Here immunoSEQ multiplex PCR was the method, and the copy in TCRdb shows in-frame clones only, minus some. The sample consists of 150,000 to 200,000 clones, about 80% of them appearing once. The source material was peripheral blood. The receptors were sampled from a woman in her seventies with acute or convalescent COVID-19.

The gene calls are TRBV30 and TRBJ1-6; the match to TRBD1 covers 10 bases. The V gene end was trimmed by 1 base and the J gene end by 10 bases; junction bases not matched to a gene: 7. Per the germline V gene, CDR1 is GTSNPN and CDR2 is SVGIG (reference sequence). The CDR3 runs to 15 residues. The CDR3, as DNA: TGTGCCTGGAGTGGGGACAGGGGAGGGAGATCACCCCTCCACTTT. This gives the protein CAWSGDRGGRSPLHF.

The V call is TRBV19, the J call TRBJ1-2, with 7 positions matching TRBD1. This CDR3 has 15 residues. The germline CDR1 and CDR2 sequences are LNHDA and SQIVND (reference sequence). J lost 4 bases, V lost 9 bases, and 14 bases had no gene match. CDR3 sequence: CASSRGGQGGYGYTF. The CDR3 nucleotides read TGTGCCAGCTCCCGCGGGGGGCAGGGGGGCTATGGCTACACCTTC.

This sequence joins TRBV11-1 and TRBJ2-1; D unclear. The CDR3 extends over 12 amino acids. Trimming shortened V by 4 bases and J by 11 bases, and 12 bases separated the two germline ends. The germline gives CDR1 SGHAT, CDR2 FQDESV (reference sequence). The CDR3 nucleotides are TGTGCCAGCAGCTCCGCGGCGAACCAGCAGTTCTTC. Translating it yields CASSSAANQQFF.

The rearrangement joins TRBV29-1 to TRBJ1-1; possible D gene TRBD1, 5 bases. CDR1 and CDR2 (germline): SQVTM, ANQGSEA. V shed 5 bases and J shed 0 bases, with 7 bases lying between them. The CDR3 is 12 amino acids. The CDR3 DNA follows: TGCAGCGTTTCCAGGGTGAACACTGAAGCTTTCTTT. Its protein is CSVSRVNTEAFF. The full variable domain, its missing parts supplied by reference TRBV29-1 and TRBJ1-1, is SAVISQKPSRDICQRGTSLTIQCQVDSQVTMMFWYRQQPGQSLTLIATANQGSEATYESGFVIDKFPISRPNLTFSTLTVSNMSPEDSSIYLCSVSRVNTEAFFGQGTRLTVV.

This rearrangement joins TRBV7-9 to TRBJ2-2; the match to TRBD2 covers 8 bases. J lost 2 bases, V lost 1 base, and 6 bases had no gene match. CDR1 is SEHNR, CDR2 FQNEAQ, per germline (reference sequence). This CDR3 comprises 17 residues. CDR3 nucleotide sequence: TGTGCCAGCAGCTTAGGGTCGGGAGGGCCCAACACCGGGGAGCTGTTTTTT. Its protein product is CASSLGSGGPNTGELFF.

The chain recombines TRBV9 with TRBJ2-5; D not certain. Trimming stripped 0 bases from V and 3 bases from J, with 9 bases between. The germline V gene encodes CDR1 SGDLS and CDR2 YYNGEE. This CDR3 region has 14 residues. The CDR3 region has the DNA TGTGCCAGCAGCGTAGGAGATGGTGAAGAGACCCAGTACTTC. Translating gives CASSVGDGEETQYF. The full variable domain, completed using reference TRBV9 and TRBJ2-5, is DSGVTQTPKHLITATGQRVTLRCSPRSGDLSVYWYQQSLDQGLQFLIQYYNGEERAKGNILERFSAQQFPDLHSELNLSSLELGDSALYFCASSVGDGEETQYFGPGTRLLVL.

The CDR3 spells CAISLGQDTEAFF. The DNA for the CDR3 is TGTGCCATCAGCCTGGGACAGGACACTGAAGCTTTCTTT. The chain is built from TRBV10-3 and TRBJ1-1; 8 bases line up with TRBD1. Germline lookup yields CDR1 ENHRY and CDR2 SYGVKD. The CDR3 covers 13 residues. Losses at the gene ends were 6 bases for V and 3 bases for J; bases not matched to a gene: 3.

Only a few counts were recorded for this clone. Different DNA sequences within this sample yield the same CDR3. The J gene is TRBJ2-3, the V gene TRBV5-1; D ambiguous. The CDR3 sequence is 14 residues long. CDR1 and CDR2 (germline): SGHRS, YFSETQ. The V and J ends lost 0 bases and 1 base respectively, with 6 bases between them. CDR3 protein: CASSLVSGTDTQYF. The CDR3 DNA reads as TGCGCCAGCAGCTTGGTATCGGGCACAGATACGCAGTATTTT.

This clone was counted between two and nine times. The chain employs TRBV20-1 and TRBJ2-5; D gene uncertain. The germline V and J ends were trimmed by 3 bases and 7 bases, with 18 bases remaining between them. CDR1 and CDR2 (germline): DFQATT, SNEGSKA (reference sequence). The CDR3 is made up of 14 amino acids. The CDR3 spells CSASFGLDLGTQYF. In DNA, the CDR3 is TGCAGTGCTAGTTTTGGTTTAGACTTGGGGACCCAGTACTTC.

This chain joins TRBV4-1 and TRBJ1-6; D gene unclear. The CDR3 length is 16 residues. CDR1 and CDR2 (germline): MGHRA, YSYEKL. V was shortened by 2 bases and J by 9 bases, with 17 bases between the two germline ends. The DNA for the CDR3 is TGCGCCAGCAGCCAACCTGGAGCCGTCCCGGGTTCACCCCTCCACTTT. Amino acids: CASSQPGAVPGSPLHF.

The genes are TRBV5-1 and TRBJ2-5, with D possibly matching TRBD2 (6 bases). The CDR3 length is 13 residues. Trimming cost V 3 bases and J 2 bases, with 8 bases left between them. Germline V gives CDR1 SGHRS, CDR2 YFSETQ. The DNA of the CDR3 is TGCGCCAGCAGCTCTCGGGGGCAAGAGACCCAGTACTTC. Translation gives CASSSRGQETQYF. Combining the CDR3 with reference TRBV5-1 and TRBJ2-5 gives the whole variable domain KAGVTQTPRYLIKTRGQQVTLSCSPISGHRSVSWYQQTPGQGLQFLFEYFSETQRNKGNFPGRFSGRQFSNSRSEMNVSTLELGDSALYLCASSSRGQETQYFGPGTRLLVL.

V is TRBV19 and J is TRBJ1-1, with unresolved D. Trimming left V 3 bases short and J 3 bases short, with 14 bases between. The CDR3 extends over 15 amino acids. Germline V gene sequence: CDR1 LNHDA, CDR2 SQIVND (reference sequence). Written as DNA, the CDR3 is TGTGCCAGTAGTATCCAGATGGGGAGTGACACTGAAGCTTTCTTT. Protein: CASSIQMGSDTEAFF. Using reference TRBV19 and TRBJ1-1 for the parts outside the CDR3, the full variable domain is DGGITQSPKYLFRKEGQNVTLSCEQNLNHDAMYWYRQDPGQGLRLIYYSQIVNDFQKGDIAEGYSVSREKKESFPLTVTSAQKNPTAFYLCASSIQMGSDTEAFFGQGTRLTVV.

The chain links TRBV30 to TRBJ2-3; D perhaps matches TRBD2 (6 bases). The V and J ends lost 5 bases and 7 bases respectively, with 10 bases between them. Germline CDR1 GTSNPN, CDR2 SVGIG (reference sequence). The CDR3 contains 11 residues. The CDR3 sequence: CAWEEGNTQYF. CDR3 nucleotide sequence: TGTGCCTGGGAGGAGGGAAATACGCAGTATTTT.

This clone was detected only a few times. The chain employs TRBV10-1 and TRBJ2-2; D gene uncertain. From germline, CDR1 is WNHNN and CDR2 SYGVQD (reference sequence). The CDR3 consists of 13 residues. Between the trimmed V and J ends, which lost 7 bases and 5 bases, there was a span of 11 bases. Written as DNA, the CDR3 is TGCGCCAGCAAAGGAGCCAGTACCGGGGAGCTGTTTTTT. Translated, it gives CASKGASTGELFF.

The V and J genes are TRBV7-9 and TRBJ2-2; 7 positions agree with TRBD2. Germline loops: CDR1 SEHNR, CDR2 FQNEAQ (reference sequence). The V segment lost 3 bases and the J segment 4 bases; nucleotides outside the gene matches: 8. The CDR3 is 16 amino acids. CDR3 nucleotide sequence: TGTGCCAGCAGCTTTTCTTCTAGCGGAAGCACCGGGGAGCTGTTTTTT. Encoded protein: CASSFSSSGSTGELFF.

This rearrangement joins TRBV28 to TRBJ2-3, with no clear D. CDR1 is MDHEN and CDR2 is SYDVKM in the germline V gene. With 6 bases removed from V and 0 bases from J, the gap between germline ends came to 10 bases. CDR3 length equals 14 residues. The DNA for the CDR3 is TGTGCCAGCAGGGAAGCGACTAGCACAGATACGCAGTATTTT. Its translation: CASREATSTDTQYF.

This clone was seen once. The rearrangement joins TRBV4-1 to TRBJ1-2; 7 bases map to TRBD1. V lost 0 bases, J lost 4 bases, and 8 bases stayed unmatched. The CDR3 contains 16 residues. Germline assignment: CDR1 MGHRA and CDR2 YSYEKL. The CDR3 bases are TGCGCCAGCAGCCAAGAATCAGGGGACAGCCTCTATGGCTACACCTTC. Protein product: CASSQESGDSLYGYTF.

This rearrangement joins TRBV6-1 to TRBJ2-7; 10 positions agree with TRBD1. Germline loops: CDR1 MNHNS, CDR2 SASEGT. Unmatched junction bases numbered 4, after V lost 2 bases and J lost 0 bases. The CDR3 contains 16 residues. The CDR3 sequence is CASSEWGQGSSYEQYF. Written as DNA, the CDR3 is TGTGCCAGCAGTGAATGGGGACAGGGGAGCTCCTACGAGCAGTACTTC.

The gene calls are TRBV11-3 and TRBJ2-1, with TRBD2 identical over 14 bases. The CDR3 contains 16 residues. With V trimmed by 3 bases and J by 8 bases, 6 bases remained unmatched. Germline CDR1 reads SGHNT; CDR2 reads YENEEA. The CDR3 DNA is TGTGCCAGCAGCTTGGGGCCGGGACTAGCGGGAGATGAGCAGTTCTTC. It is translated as CASSLGPGLAGDEQFF.

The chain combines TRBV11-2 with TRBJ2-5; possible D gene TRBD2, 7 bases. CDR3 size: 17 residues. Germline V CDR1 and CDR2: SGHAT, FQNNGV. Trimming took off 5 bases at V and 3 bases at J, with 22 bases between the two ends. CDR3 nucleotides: TGTGCCAGCAGCCCCCGAGGGGGAGGGGTTGGGGAAGAGACCCAGTACTTC. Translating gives CASSPRGGGVGEETQYF.